This TCR beta chain was sequenced for a study of cytomegalovirus exposure and HLA in healthy donors. Across the study: Under 85% of 350 to 400 genotyped donors fell in the Caucasian-associated ancestry cluster. Whole-study results and caveats: Many donors shared some public TCRs, even though most TCR sequences were rare. Listed as cytomegalovirus-associated were 170 or so TCR beta chains. DRB1 had the most TCR associations and HLA-C the fewest, a later analysis found, with rates varying by HLA locus.

For this clone: Its antigen remains unidentified.

Primers: 60 Vbeta forward and 13 Jbeta reverse. Produced via immunoSEQ multiplex PCR; TCRdb's table is partial and in-frame only. The top ten hold roughly 17% of the sample, which has 95,000 to 100,000 clones, around 80% seen once. The V gene's germline CDR1 is GTSNPN and CDR2 SVGIG (reference sequence). V was shortened by 2 bases and J by 5 bases, with 15 bases between the two germline ends. This CDR3 comprises 14 residues. Specimen: PBMCs. The rearrangement joins TRBV30 to TRBJ1-2, with D hard to call. This receptor was identified in a man aged 55 to 70 in good health and CMV-seropositive. The CDR3 bases are TGTGCCTGGAGTCTCCTTCACGGAGGGTATGGCTACACCTTC. It specifies CAWSLLHGGYGYTF. The whole variable domain, filled in from reference TRBV30 and TRBJ1-2, reads SQTIHQWPATLVQPVGSPLSLECTVEGTSNPNLYWYRQAAGRGLQLLFYSVGIGQISSEVPQNLSASRPQDRQFILSSKKLLLSDSGFYLCAWSLLHGGYGYTFGSGTRLTVV.